This TCR beta chain was recovered during a study of cytomegalovirus exposure and HLA in healthy donors. The study's findings and limits: A list of 150 to 200 TCR beta chains associated with cytomegalovirus was given.

Clones were read by immunoSEQ multiplex PCR, and TCRdb kept only the in-frame ones, dropping some. The sample records fewer than 200,000 clones, 91% being singletons. With respect to this clone: Its antigen remains unidentified.

CDR1 SNHLY and CDR2 FYNNEI come from the germline V gene. CDR3 length: 15 amino acids. J lost 5 bases, V lost 5 bases, and 5 bases had no gene match. The sequencing sample was made of PBMCs. This chain connects TRBV2 to TRBJ1-4; the match to TRBD1 covers 10 bases. This TCR came from a woman aged 18-29 years in good health and CMV-seropositive. The CDR3 reads CASSPDRGRNEKLFF. The DNA of the CDR3 is TGTGCCAGCAGTCCCGACAGGGGGCGGAATGAAAAACTGTTTTTT.